This is a list of T cell receptor beta chains from one sample in a study of cytomegalovirus exposure and HLA in healthy donors. Sequencing was performed with immunoSEQ multiplex PCR; in TCRdb, only in-frame clones are kept and a portion is missing. Counted here are around 85,000 clones, over 60% occurring once; the ten biggest clones make up 0.8% to 1.1%. Input material: PBMCs. The receptors were sampled from a male donor in good health and CMV-seronegative. Each CDR3 is given with its conserved first and last residue. The D gene is left open where the match is weak. Clone size appears in some rows only: once, few, many, or a class for an expanded clone.

-	TRBV28	-	TRBJ1-3	CASSEGNGNTIYF	TGTGCCAGCAGTGAGGGTAATGGTAACACCATATATTTT
-	TRBV7-9	TRBD1	TRBJ2-1	CASSLAGQGYNEQFF	TGTGCCAGCAGCTTAGCGGGACAGGGCTACAATGAGCAGTTCTTC
few	TRBV19	TRBD1	TRBJ1-1	CASRSGTGGEAFF	TGTGCCAGTAGATCCGGGACAGGCGGTGAAGCTTTCTTT
few	TRBV7-6	-	TRBJ2-5	CASSRGTRGSETQYF	TGTGCCAGCAGCCGAGGGACAAGGGGTTCGGAGACCCAGTACTTC
-	TRBV2	TRBD1	TRBJ1-1	CAIRRGGVTGGGFGTEAFF	TGTGCCATACGTAGGGGGGGAGTTACAGGGGGCGGTTTCGGCACTGAAGCTTTCTTT
-	TRBV18	TRBD1	TRBJ2-5	CASSPLPGTEETQYF	TGTGCCAGCTCACCACTCCCGGGGACAGAAGAGACCCAGTACTTC
-	TRBV29-1	TRBD1	TRBJ1-1	CSAWDRDTEAFF	TGCAGCGCTTGGGACAGGGACACTGAAGCTTTCTTT
-	TRBV10-2	-	TRBJ2-5	CASSETRETQYF	TGCGCCAGCAGTGAAACGAGAGAGACCCAGTACTTC
-	TRBV29-1	-	TRBJ2-1	CSVVGGGYNEQFF	TGCAGCGTTGTAGGGGGGGGATACAATGAGCAGTTCTTC
-	TRBV29-1	TRBD2	TRBJ2-2	CSGGGGELFF	TGCAGCGGGGGGGGTGGGGAGCTGTTTTTT
-	TRBV9	-	TRBJ1-5	CASSVGGHGNQPQHF	TGTGCCAGCAGCGTAGGGGGGCATGGCAATCAGCCCCAGCATTTT
few	TRBV27	TRBD1	TRBJ1-3	CASSPRQGSGNTIYF	TGTGCCAGCAGCCCTCGACAGGGCTCTGGAAACACCATATATTTT
-	TRBV6-5	TRBD1	TRBJ2-7	CASTVDRDPSSQYF	TGTGCCAGCACCGTGGACAGGGACCCATCGTCGCAGTACTTC
-	TRBV29-1	-	TRBJ1-1	CSGSGGMNTEAFF	TGCAGCGGGTCGGGAGGCATGAACACTGAAGCTTTCTTT
once	TRBV19	TRBD1	TRBJ2-6	CASSTTGVWANVLTF	TGTGCCAGTAGCACGACAGGGGTTTGGGCCAACGTCCTGACTTTC
-	TRBV6-5	-	TRBJ2-7	CASSYLREQYF	TGTGCCAGCAGTTACTTGAGAGAGCAGTACTTC
-	TRBV5-1	-	TRBJ2-3	CASRVGGTLRTDTQYF	TGCGCCAGCAGGGTTGGGGGCACGTTACGCACAGATACGCAGTATTTT
-	TRBV10-3	TRBD1	TRBJ1-4	CAISDGQGYEKLFF	TGTGCCATCAGTGACGGACAGGGGTATGAAAAACTGTTTTTT
-	TRBV28	-	TRBJ2-3	CASSSEGGSVDTQYF	TGTGCCAGCAGTTCGGAAGGGGGATCGGTAGATACGCAGTATTTT
-	TRBV21-1	-	TRBJ2-1	CASSKERTGWPAAWAYNEQFF	TGTGCCAGCAGCAAAGAACGGACAGGGTGGCCGGCGGCTTGGGCTTACAATGAGCAGTTCTTC
-	TRBV4-1	-	TRBJ2-5	CASSQDRVPQETQYF	TGCGCCAGCAGCCAAGATCGAGTCCCTCAAGAGACCCAGTACTTC
few	TRBV6-5	-	TRBJ1-6	CASSKKFGENSPLHF	TGTGCCAGCAGCAAGAAATTCGGGGAGAATTCACCCCTCCACTTT
few	TRBV18	TRBD2	TRBJ2-7	CASSPPRTSGRRAYEQYF	TGTGCCAGCTCACCACCGCGGACTAGCGGGAGGAGGGCCTACGAGCAGTACTTC
-	TRBV4-1	TRBD2	TRBJ2-1	CASSLIAGESYNEQFF	TGCGCCAGCAGTCTTATAGCGGGGGAGTCCTACAATGAGCAGTTCTTC
-	TRBV14	-	TRBJ2-1	CASSQVTGVFYNEQFF	TGTGCCAGCAGCCAAGTCACGGGGGTTTTCTACAATGAGCAGTTCTTC
-	TRBV19	TRBD1	TRBJ2-7	CASSISGTGIYEQYF	TGTGCCAGTAGTATCTCCGGGACAGGGATCTACGAGCAGTACTTC
-	TRBV10-3	TRBD2	TRBJ2-1	CAISEPGLAGGGNEQFF	TGTGCCATCAGTGAGCCCGGGCTAGCGGGAGGGGGCAATGAGCAGTTCTTC
-	TRBV5-1	TRBD2	TRBJ2-7	CASRELAGTTYEQYF	TGCGCCAGCAGAGAACTAGCGGGTACGACCTACGAGCAGTACTTC
-	TRBV5-1	-	TRBJ1-6	CASSSQGHSPLHF	TGCGCCAGCAGCTCACAGGGTCATTCACCCCTCCACTTT
-	TRBV5-3	-	TRBJ1-5	CARSRRQDAEPQNF	TGTGCCAGAAGCCGTAGACAGGACGCAGAGCCCCAGAATTTT
-	TRBV28	-	TRBJ1-2	CASSPSSGTLSLYGYTF	TGTGCCAGCAGCCCCAGTAGCGGGACCCTTTCCCTTTATGGCTACACCTTC
-	TRBV6-5	-	TRBJ2-7	CASSIPGLNEQYF	TGTGCCAGCAGTATACCGGGACTGAACGAGCAGTACTTC
-	TRBV9	-	TRBJ1-2	CASSVAWQGGYGYTF	TGTGCCAGCAGCGTAGCCTGGCAGGGAGGCTATGGCTACACCTTC
-	TRBV28	TRBD2	TRBJ2-7	CASSQPSGRAGEQYF	TGTGCCAGCAGTCAACCTAGCGGGAGGGCCGGCGAGCAGTACTTC
-	TRBV28	TRBD1	TRBJ2-2	CASSLPQGASTGELFF	TGTGCCAGCAGTTTACCACAGGGGGCTAGCACCGGGGAGCTGTTTTTT
-	TRBV5-1	-	TRBJ2-7	CASSSDATGTYEQYF	TGCGCCAGCAGCTCCGACGCGACAGGTACCTACGAGCAGTACTTC
-	TRBV5-1	TRBD1	TRBJ1-1	CASSLTGVDTEAFF	TGCGCCAGCAGCTTGACAGGGGTGGACACTGAAGCTTTCTTT
-	TRBV5-1	TRBD1	TRBJ2-7	CASKPGQGIYEQYF	TGCGCCAGCAAGCCGGGACAGGGGATCTACGAGCAGTACTTC
-	TRBV12-5	-	TRBJ1-2	CASGPKRSSSNYGYPF	TGTGCTAGTGGTCCCAAGCGGTCATCATCTAACTATGGCTACCCCTTC
-	TRBV6-5	-	TRBJ2-2	CASRPQGGYTGELFF	TGTGCCAGCAGACCACAGGGGGGGTACACCGGGGAGCTGTTTTTT
few	TRBV9	-	TRBJ2-6	CASSPGEPANVLTF	TGTGCCAGCAGCCCAGGGGAGCCGGCCAACGTCCTGACTTTC
-	TRBV6-5	-	TRBJ1-6	CASSYSGQSYNSPLHF	TGTGCCAGCAGTTACTCGGGGCAGAGCTATAATTCACCCCTCCACTTT